The table lists the clone carrying this T cell receptor beta chain with a few counts. MiXCR, applied by TCRdb to the reads, yields one record per CDR3 protein. The table records around 88,000 distinct CDR3 sequences, around a third of them present only once. The data derive from a study of type 1 regulatory T cells. Study at large: This in vitro CD4 product, T-allo10, is enriched for Tr1 cells and alloantigen-specific.

The germline V gene encodes CDR1 SGHTA and CDR2 FQGNSA. The J segment lost 13 bases and the V segment lost 6 bases, leaving 5 bases of the junction unmatched. CDR3 length: 13 residues. Source material: CD4+ T cells, either the whole sample or a sorted fraction (not recorded which). This receptor was taken from a human donor in good health. This sequence joins TRBV7-2 and TRBJ2-1, with TRBD2 matching over 14 bases. CDR3 sequence: CASSSGTSGSQFF. The CDR3 nucleotides are TGTGCCAGCAGTTCCGGGACTAGCGGGAGTCAGTTCTTC.